This T cell receptor (beta chain) is from a study of T cell repertoires in cytomegalovirus infection. Whole-study context: HLA-B-restricted CMV epitopes that are well studied, plus recently identified HLA-C-restricted ones, were used by the study. Matching HLA type and CMV infection were both indicated by public TCR beta signatures.

For this clonotype: The antigen remains unidentified.

In TCRdb, the reads were re-called with MiXCR into one record per CDR3 protein. The data contain about 220,000 distinct CDR3 sequences, 35% to 40% of them seen just once; the ten biggest clones take up 55% to 70%. Findings and limits, study-wide: CMV-specific TCR beta clonotypes restricted by HLA-C dominated the ex vivo response.

The specimen comprised CD8+ T cells from cultured PBMCs, sampled from culture after CMV antigen stimulation. This receptor was taken from a human donor in good health (CMV status not recorded). Some clones in this sample may be carry-over from other donors' samples.

The CDR3 reads CASSQRGIDYEQYF. CDR3 coding DNA: TGCGCCAGCAGTCAGAGGGGGATAGACTACGAGCAGTACTTC. The chain uses TRBV23-1 and TRBJ2-7, with TRBD1 as a possible D gene (6 bases). TRBV23-1 is filed as an ORF, its function uncertain. This CDR3 has 14 amino acids. With 3 bases removed from V and 3 bases from J, the gap between germline ends came to 12 bases.